The rows below give T cell receptor beta chains drawn from one sample of a study of breast tumors, draining lymph nodes, adjacent tissues. One entry per CDR3 protein, called by TCRdb with MiXCR from the multiplex PCR reads. This sample has fewer than 80,000 distinct CDR3 sequences; around two fifths occur once, and the top ten carry around 8%. Sequenced input: breast tumor tissue. These receptor sequences come from a female donor with breast cancer. Some clones in this sample may be carry-over from other donors' samples. CDR3s include the opening cysteine and the closing phenylalanine or tryptophan.

V gene	CDR3 protein
TRBV10-3	CAISVSGGADTQFF
TRBV7-2	CASRRAGTSYEQYF
TRBV28	CASSLPRLAGELFF
TRBV7-2	CASSLERDESTDTQYF
TRBV6-5	CASSYEPGQSTDTQYF
TRBV5-4	CASSPLRSSGFTDTQYF
TRBV6-2/TRBV6-3	CASSNRREEAFF
TRBV5-6	CASSSAGRRDTF
TRBV6-5	CASTGQGLSHYSHTF
TRBV12-3/TRBV12-4	CASSRTFTDTQYF
TRBV12-3/TRBV12-4	CASRQGQGDGYTF
TRBV29-1	CSVEGSTF
TRBV4-2	CASSQDRLLAGGTDTQYF
TRBV7-9	CASSSSEGQGLYGYTF
TRBV6-6	CASSHSISSGANVLTF
TRBV10-2	CASSPLRTSGVSYEQYF
TRBV20-1	CSASDISLGGFSSGNTIYF
TRBV5-6	CASSLGSGAGANVLTF
TRBV4-1	CASSPESGTGELFF
TRBV15	CATSSGGVAGETQYF
TRBV15	CATSTITGFNEQFF
TRBV5-6	CASSQDRASYEQYF
TRBV2	CASSEGLAGDTDTQYF
TRBV6-5	CASSFLRDGYSNTEAFF
TRBV6-5	CASSARDRGLLYEQYF
TRBV19	CASKPRSGIETQYF
TRBV20-1	CSASFGVKFNTIYF
TRBV9	CASSVGGGNQPQHF
TRBV6-5	CASSTRGQGYPLSSYNSPLHF
TRBV15	CATSRARQGEGYTF
TRBV4-2	CASSIGLAGEETQYF
TRBV15	CASSCIVQGPQGCANTGELFF
TRBV11-2	CASSPGTLLFF
TRBV7-9	CASSSLDGLSGYTF
TRBV13	CASSLGTGLAQETQYF
TRBV4-1	CASSLKYRGLDSPLHF
TRBV5-4	CASSLVIAMNTEAFF
TRBV7-8	CACSISGRACSEQYF
TRBV9	CASSPPPQGGDEKLFF
TRBV10-2	CASSPLRTSGGAYNEQFF